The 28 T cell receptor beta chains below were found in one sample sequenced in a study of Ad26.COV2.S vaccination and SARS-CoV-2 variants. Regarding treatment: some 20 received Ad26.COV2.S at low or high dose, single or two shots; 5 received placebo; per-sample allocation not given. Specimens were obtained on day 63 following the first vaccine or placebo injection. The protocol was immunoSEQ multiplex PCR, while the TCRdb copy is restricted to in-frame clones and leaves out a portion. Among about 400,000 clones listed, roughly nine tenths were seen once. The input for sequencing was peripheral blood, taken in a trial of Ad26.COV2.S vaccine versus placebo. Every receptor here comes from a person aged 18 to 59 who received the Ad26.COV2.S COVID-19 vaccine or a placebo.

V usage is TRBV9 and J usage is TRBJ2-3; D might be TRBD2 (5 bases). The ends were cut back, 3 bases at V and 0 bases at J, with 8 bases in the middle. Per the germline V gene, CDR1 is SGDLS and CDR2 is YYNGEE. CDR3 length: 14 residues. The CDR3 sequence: CASSDRTSTDTQYF. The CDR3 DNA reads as TGTGCCAGCAGCGACCGGACTAGCACAGATACGCAGTATTTT.

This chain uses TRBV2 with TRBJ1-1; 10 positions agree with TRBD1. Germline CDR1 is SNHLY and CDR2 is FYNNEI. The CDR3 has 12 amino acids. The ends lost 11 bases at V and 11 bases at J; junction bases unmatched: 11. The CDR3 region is CAGDRGRILAFF. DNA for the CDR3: TGTGCCGGCGACAGGGGGCGCATCTTGGCTTTCTTT.

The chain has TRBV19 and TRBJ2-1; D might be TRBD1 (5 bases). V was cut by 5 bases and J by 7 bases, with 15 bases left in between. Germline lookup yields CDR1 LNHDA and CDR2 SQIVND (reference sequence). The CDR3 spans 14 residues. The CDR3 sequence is CASSVGPAGNEQFF. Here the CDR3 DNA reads TGTGCCAGTAGTGTGGGGCCTGCTGGAAATGAGCAGTTCTTC.

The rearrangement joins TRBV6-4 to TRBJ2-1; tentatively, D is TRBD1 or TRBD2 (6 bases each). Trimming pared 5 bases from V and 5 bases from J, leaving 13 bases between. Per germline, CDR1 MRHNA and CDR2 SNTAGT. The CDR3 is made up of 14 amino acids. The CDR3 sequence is CASSPEGGNNEQFF. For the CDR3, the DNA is TGTGCCAGCAGTCCCGAAGGGGGGAACAATGAGCAGTTCTTC.

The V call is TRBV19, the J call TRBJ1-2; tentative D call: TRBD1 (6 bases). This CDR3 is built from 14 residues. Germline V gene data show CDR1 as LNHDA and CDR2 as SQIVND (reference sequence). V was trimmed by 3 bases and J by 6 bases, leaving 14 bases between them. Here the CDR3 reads CASSIEGRGNGYTF. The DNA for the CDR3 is TGTGCCAGTAGTATCGAAGGCAGGGGCAATGGCTACACCTTC.

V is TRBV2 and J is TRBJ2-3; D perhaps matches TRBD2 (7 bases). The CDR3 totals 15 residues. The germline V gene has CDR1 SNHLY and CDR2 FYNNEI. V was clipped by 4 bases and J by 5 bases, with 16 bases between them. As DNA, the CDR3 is TGTGCCAGCAGTGTAGGGGGGGCCGCTGGAGATACGCAGTATTTT. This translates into CASSVGGAAGDTQYF.

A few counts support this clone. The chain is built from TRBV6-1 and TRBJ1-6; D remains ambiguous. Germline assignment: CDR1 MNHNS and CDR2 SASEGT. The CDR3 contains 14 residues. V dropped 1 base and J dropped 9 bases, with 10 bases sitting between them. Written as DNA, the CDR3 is TGTGCCAGCAGTGAAGTTTATCGGAGTTCACCCCTCCACTTT. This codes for CASSEVYRSSPLHF.

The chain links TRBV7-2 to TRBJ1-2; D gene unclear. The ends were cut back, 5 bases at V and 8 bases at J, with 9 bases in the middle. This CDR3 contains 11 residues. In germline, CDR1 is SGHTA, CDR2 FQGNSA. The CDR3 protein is CASSLYRGYTF. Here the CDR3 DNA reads TGTGCCAGCAGCCTGTATAGAGGCTACACCTTC.

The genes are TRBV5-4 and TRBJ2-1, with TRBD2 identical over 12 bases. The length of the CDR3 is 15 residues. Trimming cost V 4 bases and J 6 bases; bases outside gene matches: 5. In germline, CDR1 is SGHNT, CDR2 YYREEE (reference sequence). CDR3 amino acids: CASSVQLAGGNEQFF. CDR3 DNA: TGTGCCAGCAGCGTACAACTAGCGGGGGGCAATGAGCAGTTCTTC. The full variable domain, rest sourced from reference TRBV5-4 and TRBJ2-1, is ETGVTQSPTHLIKTRGQQVTLRCSSQSGHNTVSWYQQALGQGPQFIFQYYREEENGRGNFPPRFSGLQFPNYSSELNVNALELDDSALYLCASSVQLAGGNEQFFGPGTRLTVL.

The CDR3 sequence: CASSPPRLAGDNEQFF. The CDR3 nucleotides read TGTGCCAGCAGCCCGCCCCGACTAGCGGGGGACAATGAGCAGTTCTTC. This chain connects TRBV7-9 to TRBJ2-1; 12 nucleotides match TRBD2. CDR3 size: 16 residues. Losses at the gene ends were 5 bases for V and 5 bases for J; bases not matched to a gene: 7. Germline V gene sequence: CDR1 SEHNR, CDR2 FQNEAQ (reference sequence).

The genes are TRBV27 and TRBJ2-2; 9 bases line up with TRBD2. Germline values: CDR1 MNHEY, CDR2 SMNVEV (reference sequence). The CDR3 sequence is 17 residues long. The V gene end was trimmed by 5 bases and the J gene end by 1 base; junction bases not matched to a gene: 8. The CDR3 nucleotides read TGTGCCAGCAGTCCCGCTCCGACTAGCGGGAACACCGGGGAGCTGTTTTTT. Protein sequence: CASSPAPTSGNTGELFF.

CDR3 sequence (DNA): TGCAGTGCTAGTCCCCCTGGGGTAAGAAATCAGCCCCAGCATTTT. Translation: CSASPPGVRNQPQHF. V gene TRBV20-1 combines with J gene TRBJ1-5; D is uncertain. CDR1 and CDR2 (germline): DFQATT, SNEGSKA (reference sequence). The V end was cut by 3 bases, the J end by 4 bases, with 16 bases between. This CDR3 comprises 15 residues.

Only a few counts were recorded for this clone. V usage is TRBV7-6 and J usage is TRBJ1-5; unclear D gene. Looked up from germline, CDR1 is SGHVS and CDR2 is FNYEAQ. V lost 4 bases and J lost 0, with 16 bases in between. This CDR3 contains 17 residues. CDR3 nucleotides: TGTGCCAGCAGCTCCCCCGGACTGTACCTTAGCAATCAGCCCCAGCATTTT. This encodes CASSSPGLYLSNQPQHF. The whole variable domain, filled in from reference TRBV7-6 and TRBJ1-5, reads GAGVSQSPRYKVTKRGQDVALRCDPISGHVSLYWYRQALGQGPEFLTYFNYEAQQDKSGLPNDRFSAERPEGSISTLTIQRTEQRDSAMYRCASSSPGLYLSNQPQHFGDGTRLSIL.

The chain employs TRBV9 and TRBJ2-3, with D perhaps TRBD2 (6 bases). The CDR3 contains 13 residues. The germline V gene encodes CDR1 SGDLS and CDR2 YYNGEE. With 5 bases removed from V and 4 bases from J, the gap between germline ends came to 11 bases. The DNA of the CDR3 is TGTGCCAGCAGGCACTCGGGGGCAGATACGCAGTATTTT. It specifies CASRHSGADTQYF.

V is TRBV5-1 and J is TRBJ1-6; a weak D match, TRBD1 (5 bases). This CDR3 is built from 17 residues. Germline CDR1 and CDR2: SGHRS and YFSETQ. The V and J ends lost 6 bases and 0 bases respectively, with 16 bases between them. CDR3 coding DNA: TGCGCCAGCACGCCGGAAGGGGCGAACTCCTATAATTCACCCCTCCACTTT. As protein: CASTPEGANSYNSPLHF.

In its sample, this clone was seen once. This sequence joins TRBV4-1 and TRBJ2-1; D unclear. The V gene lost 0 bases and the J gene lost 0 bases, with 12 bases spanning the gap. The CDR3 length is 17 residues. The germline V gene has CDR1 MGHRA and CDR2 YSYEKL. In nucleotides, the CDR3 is TGCGCCAGCAGCCAAGATAGGTGGGCCAGCTCCTACAATGAGCAGTTCTTC. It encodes CASSQDRWASSYNEQFF.

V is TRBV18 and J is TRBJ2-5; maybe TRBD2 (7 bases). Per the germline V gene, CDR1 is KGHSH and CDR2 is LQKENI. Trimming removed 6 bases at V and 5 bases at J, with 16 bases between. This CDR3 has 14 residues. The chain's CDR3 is CASSTTRGAETQYF. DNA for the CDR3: TGTGCCAGCTCGACAACTCGGGGGGCGGAGACCCAGTACTTC.

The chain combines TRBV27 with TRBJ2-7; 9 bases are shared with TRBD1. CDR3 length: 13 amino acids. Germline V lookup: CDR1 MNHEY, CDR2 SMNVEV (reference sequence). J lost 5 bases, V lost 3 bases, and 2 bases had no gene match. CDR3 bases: TGTGCCAGCAGTTTGGGACAGGGCCACGAGCAGTACTTC. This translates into CASSLGQGHEQYF.

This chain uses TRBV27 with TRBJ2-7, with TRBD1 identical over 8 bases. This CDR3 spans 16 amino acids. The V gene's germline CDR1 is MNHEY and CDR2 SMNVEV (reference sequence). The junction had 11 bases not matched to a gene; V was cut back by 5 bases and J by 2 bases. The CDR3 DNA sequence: TGTGCCAGCAGTCCGCTTCAGACAGGGGTAGCCTACGAGCAGTACTTC. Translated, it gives CASSPLQTGVAYEQYF.

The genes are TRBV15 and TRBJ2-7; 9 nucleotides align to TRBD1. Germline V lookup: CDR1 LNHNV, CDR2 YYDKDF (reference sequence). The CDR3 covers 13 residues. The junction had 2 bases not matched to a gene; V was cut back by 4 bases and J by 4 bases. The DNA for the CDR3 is TGTGCCACCAGCAAAGACAGGGGGTACGAGCAGTACTTC. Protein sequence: CATSKDRGYEQYF.

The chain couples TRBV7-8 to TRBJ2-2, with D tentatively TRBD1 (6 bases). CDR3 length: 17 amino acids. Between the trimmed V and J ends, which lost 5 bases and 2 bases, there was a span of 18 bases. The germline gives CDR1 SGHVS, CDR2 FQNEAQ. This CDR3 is CASSLEDRIPNTGELFF. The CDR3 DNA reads TGTGCCAGCAGCCTAGAGGACAGAATACCAAACACCGGGGAGCTGTTTTTT.

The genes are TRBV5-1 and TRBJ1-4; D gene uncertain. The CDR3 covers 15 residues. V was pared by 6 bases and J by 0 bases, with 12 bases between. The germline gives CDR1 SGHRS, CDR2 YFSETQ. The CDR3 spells CASKTGLATNEKLFF. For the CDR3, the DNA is TGCGCCAGCAAGACCGGTCTTGCAACTAATGAAAAACTGTTTTTT.

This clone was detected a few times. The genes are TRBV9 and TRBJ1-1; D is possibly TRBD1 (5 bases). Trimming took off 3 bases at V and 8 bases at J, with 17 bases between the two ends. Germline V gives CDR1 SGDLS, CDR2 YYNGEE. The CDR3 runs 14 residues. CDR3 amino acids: CASSASPGGKEAFF. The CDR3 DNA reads TGTGCCAGCAGCGCGAGTCCGGGGGGAAAAGAAGCTTTCTTT.

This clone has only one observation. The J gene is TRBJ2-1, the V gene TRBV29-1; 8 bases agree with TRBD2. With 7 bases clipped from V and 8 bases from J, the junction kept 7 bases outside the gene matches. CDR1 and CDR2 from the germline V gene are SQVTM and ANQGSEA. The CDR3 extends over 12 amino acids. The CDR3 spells CSGGLAEDEQFF. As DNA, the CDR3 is TGCAGCGGCGGACTAGCAGAGGATGAGCAGTTCTTC.

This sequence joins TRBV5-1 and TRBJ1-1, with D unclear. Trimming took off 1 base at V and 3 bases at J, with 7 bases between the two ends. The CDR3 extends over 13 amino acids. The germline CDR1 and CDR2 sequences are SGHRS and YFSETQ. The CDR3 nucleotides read TGCGCCAGCAGCTTGCTGGCGGACACTGAAGCTTTCTTT. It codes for CASSLLADTEAFF.

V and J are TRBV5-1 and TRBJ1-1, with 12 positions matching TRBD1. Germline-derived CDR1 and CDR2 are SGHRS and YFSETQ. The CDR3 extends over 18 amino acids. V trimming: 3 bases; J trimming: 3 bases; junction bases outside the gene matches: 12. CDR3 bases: TGCGCCAGCAGCTCGGGACAGGGGGCGAATTTAGTTCACACTGAAGCTTTCTTT. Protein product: CASSSGQGANLVHTEAFF.

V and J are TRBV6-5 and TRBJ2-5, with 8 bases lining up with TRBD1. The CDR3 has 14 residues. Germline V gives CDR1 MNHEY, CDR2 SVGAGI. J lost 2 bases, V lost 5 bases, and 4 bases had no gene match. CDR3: CASSTGQGQETQYF. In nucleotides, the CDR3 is TGTGCCAGCAGTACCGGACAGGGACAAGAGACCCAGTACTTC.

The DNA of the CDR3 is TGTGCCAGCAGTATACGAGCCTCCTACGAGCAGTACTTC. As protein: CASSIRASYEQYF. The rearrangement links TRBV27 to TRBJ2-7; no clear D gene. Trimming removed 5 bases at V and 0 bases at J, with 8 bases between. Germline V gene lookup returns CDR1 MNHEY and CDR2 SMNVEV (reference sequence). The CDR3 contains 13 residues.